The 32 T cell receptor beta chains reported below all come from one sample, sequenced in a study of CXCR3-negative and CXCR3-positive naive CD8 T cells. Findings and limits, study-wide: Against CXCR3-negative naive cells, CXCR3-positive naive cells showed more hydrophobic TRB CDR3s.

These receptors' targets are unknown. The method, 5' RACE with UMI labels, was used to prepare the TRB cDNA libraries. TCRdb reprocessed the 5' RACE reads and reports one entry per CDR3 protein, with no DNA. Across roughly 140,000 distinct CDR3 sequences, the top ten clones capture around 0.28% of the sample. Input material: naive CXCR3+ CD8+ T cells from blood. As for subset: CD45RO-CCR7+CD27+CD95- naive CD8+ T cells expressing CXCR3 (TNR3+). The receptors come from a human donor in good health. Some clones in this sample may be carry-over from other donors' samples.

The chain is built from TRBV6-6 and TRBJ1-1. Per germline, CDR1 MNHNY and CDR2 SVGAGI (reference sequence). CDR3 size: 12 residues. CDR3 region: CASSYSEEGAFF.

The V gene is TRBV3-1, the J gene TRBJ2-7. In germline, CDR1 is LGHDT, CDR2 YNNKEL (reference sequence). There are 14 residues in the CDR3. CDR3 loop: CASSQVSSSYEQYF.

CDR3 sequence: CASSLQGTHEQYF. This chain joins TRBV7-9 and TRBJ2-7; TCRdb indicates TRBD1, and absent DNA this call remains unverified. The CDR3 covers 13 residues. Per the germline V gene, CDR1 is SEHNR and CDR2 is FQNEAQ (reference sequence).

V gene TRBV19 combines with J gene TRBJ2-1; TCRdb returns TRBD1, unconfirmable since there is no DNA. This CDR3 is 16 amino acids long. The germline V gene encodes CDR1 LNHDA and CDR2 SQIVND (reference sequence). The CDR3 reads CASTLGWTELYNEQFF. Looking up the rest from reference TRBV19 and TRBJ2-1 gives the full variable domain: DGGITQSPKYLFRKEGQNVTLSCEQNLNHDAMYWYRQDPGQGLRLIYYSQIVNDFQKGDIAEGYSVSREKKESFPLTVTSAQKNPTAFYLCASTLGWTELYNEQFFGPGTRLTVL.

CDR3: CASSFQNGEQYF. V and J are TRBV5-6 and TRBJ2-7. The CDR3 contains 12 residues. Germline values: CDR1 SGHDT, CDR2 YYEEEE.

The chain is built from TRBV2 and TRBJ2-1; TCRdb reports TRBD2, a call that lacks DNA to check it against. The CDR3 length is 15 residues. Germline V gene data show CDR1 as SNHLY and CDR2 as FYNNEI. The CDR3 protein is CASSDPSGVGDEQFF.

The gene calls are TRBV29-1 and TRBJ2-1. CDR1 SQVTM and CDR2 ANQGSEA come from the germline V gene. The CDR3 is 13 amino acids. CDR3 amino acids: CSGGHRAYNEQFF.

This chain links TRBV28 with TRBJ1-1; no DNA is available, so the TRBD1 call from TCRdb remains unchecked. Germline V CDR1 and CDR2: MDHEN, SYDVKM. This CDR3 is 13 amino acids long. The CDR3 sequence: CASTPGQNTEAFF. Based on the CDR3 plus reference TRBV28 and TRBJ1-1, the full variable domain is DVKVTQSSRYLVKRTGEKVFLECVQDMDHENMFWYRQDPGLGLRLIYFSYDVKMKEKGDIPEGYSVSREKKERFSLILESASTNQTSMYLCASTPGQNTEAFFGQGTRLTVV.

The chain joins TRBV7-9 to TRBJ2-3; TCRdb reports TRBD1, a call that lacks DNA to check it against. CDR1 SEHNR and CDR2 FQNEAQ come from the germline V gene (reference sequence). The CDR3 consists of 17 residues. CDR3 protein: CASSGDKSGTNTDTQYF.

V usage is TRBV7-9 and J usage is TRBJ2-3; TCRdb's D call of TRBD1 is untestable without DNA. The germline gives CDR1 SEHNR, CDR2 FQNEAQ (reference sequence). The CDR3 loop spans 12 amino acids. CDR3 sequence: CASIGGTDTQYF.

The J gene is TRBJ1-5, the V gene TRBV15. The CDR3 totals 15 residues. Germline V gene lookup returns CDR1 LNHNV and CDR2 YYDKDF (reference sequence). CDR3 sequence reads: CATSTPREYNQPQHF. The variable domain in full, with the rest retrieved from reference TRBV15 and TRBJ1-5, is DAMVIQNPRYQVTQFGKPVTLSCSQTLNHNVMYWYQQKSSQAPKLLFHYYDKDFNNEADTPDNFQSRRPNTSFCFLDIRSPGLGDTAMYLCATSTPREYNQPQHFGDGTRLSIL.

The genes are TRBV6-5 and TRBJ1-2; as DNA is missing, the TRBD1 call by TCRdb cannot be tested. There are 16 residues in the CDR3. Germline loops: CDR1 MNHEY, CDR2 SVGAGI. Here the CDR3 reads CASSFGPDLSGDGYTF.

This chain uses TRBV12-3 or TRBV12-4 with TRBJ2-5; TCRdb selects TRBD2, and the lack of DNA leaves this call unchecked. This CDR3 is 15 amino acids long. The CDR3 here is CASSFAGEAQETQYF.

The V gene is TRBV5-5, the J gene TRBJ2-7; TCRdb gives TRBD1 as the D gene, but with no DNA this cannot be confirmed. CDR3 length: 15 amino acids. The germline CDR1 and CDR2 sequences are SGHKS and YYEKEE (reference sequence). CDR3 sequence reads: CASSLGQGTSYEQYF. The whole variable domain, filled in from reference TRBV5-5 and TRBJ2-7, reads DAGVTQSPTHLIKTRGQQVTLRCSPISGHKSVSWYQQVLGQGPQFIFQYYEKEERGRGNFPDRFSARQFPNYSSELNVNALLLGDSALYLCASSLGQGTSYEQYFGPGTRLTVT.

CDR3 protein: CSVGIGYEQYF. The V and J genes are TRBV29-1 and TRBJ2-7; the D call from TCRdb, TRBD1, cannot be confirmed without DNA. Germline CDR1 reads SQVTM; CDR2 reads ANQGSEA. The CDR3 is made up of 11 amino acids.

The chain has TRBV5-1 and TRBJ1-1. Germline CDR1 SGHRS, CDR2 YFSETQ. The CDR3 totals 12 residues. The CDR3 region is CASSWDREQAFF.

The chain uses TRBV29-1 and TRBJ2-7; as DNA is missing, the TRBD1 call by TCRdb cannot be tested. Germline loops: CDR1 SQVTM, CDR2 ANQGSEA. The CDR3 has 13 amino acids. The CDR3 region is CSVEWVQGDEQYF.

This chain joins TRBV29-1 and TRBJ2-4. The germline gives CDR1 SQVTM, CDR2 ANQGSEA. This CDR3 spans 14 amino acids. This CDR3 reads CSVVLRVRRDIQYF.

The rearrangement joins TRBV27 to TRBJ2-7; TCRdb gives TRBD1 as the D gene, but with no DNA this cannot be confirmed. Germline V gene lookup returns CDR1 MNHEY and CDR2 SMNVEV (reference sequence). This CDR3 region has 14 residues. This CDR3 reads CASSPLLEPYEQYF.

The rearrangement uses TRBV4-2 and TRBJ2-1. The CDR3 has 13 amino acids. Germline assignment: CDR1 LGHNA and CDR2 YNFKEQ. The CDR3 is CASSQLGNNEQFF.

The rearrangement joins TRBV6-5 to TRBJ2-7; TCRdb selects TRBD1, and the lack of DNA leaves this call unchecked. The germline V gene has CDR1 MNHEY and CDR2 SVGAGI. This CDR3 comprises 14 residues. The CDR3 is CASSYGGRYYEQYF.

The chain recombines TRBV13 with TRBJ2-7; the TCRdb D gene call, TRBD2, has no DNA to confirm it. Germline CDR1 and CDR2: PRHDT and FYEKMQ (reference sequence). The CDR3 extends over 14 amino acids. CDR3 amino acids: CASESSGQTYEQYF.

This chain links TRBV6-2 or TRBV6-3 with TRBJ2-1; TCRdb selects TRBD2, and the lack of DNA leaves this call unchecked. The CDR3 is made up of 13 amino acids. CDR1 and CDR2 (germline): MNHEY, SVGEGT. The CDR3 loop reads CASSPLDFSEQFF.

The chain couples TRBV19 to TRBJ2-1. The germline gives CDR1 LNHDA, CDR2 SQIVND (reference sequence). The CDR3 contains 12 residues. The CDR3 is CASSDYYNEQFF.

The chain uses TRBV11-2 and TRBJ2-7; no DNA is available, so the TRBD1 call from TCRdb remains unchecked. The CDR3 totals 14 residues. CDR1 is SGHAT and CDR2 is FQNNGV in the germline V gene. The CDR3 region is CASSPPDSSYEQYF.

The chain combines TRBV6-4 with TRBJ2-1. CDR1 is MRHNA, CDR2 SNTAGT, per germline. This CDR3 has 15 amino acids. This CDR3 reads CASSDTRSPYNEQFF.

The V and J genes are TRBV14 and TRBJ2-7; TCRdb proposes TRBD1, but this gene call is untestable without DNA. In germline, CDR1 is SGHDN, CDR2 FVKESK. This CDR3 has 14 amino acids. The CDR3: CASSQKSGHYEQYF. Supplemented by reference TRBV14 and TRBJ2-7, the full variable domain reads EAGVTQFPSHSVIEKGQTVTLRCDPISGHDNLYWYRRVMGKEIKFLLHFVKESKQDESGMPNNRFLAERTGGTYSTLKVQPAELEDSGVYFCASSQKSGHYEQYFGPGTRLTVT.

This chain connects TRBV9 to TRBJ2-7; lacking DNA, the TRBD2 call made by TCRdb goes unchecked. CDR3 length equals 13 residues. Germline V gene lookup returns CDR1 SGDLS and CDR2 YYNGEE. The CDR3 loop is CASSVGSSYEQYF.

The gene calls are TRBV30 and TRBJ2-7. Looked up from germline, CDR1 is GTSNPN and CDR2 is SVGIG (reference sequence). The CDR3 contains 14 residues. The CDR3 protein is CAWSLQGTSYEQYF.

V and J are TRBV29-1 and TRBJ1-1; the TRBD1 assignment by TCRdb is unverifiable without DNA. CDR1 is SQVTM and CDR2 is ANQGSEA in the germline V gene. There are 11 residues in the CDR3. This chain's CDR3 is CSGVVGTEAFF.

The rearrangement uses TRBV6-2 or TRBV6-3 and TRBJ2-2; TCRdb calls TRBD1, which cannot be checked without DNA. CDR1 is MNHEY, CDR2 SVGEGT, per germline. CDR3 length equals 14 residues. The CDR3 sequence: CASSYRGDTGELFF.

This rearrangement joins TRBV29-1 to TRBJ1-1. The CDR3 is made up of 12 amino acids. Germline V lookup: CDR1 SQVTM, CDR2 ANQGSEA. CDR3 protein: CSVDTMNTEAFF.